This T cell receptor (beta chain) was identified in a study of blood T cell repertoires in COVID-19. Whole-study context: The United States, Italy and Spain were the sources of the acute and convalescent COVID-19 samples. T cells, B-cell-depleted T cells, or PBMCs provided the cDNA or gDNA that served as material.

The CDR3 has 15 amino acids. CDR1 is MNHEY, CDR2 SVGAGI, per germline. Trimming took 6 bases from V and 5 from J; bases not matched to a gene: 12. As processed by the authors: Reference gene primers were amplified, and this amplification served to estimate nucleated cell counts. Profiling relied on immunoSEQ multiplex PCR, and the TCRdb table lists in-frame clones only, not all of them. The DNA gave D and trimming, while V, J and clone size come from that table. The repertoire consists of about 200,000 clones, with 70% to 90% occurring once and the leading ten covering roughly 2%. The origin of this receptor is a woman aged 50 to 65 with acute or convalescent COVID-19. The sample was peripheral blood. The V and J genes are TRBV6-5 and TRBJ2-5; 7 bases map to TRBD1. The CDR3 DNA sequence: TGTGCCAGCAGGAGACAGGGAGATTTATTGGAGACCCAGTACTTC. Its protein product is CASRRQGDLLETQYF.